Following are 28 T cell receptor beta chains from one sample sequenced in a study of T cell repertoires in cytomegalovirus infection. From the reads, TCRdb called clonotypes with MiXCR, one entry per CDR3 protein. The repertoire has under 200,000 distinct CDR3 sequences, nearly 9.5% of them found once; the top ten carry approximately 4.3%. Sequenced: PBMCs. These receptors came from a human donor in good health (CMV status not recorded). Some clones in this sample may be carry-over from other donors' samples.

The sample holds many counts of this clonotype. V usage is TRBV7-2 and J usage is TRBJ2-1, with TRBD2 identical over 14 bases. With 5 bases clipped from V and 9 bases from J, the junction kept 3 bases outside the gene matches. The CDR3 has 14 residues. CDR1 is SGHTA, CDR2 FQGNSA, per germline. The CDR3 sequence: CASSPGLAGAEQFF. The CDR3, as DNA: TGTGCCAGCAGCCCGGGACTAGCGGGAGCTGAGCAGTTCTTC.

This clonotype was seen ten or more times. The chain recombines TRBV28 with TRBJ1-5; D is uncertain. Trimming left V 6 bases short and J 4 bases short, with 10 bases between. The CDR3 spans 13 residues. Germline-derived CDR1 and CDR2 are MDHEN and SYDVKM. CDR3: CASRAPGNQPQHF. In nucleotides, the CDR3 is TGTGCCAGCAGGGCCCCGGGGAATCAGCCCCAGCATTTT.

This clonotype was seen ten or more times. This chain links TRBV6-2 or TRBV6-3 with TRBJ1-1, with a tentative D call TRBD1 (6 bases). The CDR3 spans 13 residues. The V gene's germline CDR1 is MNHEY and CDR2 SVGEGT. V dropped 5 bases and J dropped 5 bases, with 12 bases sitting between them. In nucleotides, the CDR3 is TGTGCCAGCAGTGGAACAGGGAGAACTGAAGCTTTCTTT. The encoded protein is CASSGTGRTEAFF.

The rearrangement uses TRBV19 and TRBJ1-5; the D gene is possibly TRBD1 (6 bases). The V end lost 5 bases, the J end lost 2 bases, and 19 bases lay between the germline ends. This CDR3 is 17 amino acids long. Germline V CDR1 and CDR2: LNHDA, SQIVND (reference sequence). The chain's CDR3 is CASSVRQADPRNQPQHF. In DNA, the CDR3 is TGTGCCAGTAGTGTAAGACAGGCCGACCCTCGCAATCAGCCCCAGCATTTT.

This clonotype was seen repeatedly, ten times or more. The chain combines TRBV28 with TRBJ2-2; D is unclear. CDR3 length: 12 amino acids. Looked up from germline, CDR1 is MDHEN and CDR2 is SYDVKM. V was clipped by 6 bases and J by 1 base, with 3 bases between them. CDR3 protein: CASRQNTGELFF. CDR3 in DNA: TGTGCCAGCAGGCAGAACACCGGGGAGCTGTTTTTT.

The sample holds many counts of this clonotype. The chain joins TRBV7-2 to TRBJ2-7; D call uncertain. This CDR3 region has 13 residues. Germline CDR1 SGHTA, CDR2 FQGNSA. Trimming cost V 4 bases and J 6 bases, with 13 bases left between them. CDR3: CASSSDHRGEQYF. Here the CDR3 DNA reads TGTGCCAGCAGCTCAGACCACCGAGGCGAGCAGTACTTC.

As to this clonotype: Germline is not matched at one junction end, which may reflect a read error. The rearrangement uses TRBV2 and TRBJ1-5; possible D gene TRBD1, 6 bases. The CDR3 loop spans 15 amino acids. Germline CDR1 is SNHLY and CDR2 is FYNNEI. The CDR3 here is CSSNRAKGGDQPQHF. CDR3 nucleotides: TGTTCCAGCAACCGGGCCAAGGGGGGGGATCAGCCCCAGCATTTT.

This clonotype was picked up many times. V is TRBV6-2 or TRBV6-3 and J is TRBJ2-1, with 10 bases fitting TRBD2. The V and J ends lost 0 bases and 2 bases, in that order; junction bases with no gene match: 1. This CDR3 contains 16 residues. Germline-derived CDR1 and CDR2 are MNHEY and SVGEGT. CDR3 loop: CASSYSGLAAYNEQFF. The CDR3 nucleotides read TGTGCCAGCAGTTACTCCGGACTAGCGGCCTACAATGAGCAGTTCTTC.

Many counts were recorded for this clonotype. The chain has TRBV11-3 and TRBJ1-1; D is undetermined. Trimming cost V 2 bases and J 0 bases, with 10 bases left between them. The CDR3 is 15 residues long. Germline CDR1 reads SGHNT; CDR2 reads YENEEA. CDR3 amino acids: CASSLNGVMNTEAFF. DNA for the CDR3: TGTGCCAGCAGCTTAAACGGTGTTATGAACACTGAAGCTTTCTTT.

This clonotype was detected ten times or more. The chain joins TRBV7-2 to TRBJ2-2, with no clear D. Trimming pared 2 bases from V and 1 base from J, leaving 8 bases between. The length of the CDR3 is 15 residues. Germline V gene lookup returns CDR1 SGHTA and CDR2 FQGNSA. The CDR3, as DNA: TGTGCCAGCAGCTTATTTTCGATGAACACCGGGGAGCTGTTTTTT. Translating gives CASSLFSMNTGELFF.

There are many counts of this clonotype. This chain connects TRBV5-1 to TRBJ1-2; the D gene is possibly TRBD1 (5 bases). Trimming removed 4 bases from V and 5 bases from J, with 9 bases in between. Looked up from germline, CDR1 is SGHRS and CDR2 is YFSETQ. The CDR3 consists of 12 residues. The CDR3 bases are TGCGCCAGCAGCGAGGGGTCGTATGGCTACACCTTC. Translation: CASSEGSYGYTF.

CDR3 bases: TGTGCCAGCTATCGGACAGACGCTGAAGCTTTCTTT. Protein: CASYRTDAEAFF. This chain connects TRBV7-6 to TRBJ1-1; D possibly corresponds to TRBD1 (6 bases). The germline V and J ends were trimmed by 8 bases and 6 bases, with 13 bases remaining between them. Germline lookup yields CDR1 SGHVS and CDR2 FNYEAQ. The CDR3 contains 12 residues.

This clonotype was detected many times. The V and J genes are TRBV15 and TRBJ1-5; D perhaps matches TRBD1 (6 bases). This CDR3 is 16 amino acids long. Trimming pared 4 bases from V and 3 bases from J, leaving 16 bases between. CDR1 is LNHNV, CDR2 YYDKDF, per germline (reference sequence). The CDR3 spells CATSKTGALHNQPQHF. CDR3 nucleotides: TGTGCCACCAGCAAGACAGGAGCCCTTCACAATCAGCCCCAGCATTTT.

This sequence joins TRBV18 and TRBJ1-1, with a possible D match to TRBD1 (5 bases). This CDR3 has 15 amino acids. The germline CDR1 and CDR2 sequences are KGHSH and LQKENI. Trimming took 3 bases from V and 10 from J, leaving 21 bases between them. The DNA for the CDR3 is TGTGCCAGCTCACCCTCGAGACAGACCGATCGGGGAGCTTTCTTT. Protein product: CASSPSRQTDRGAFF.

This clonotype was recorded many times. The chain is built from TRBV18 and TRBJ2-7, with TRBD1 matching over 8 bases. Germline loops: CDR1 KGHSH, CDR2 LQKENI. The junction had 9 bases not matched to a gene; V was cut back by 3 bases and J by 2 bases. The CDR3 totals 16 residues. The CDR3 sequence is CASSPSGQEKAYEQYF. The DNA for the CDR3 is TGTGCCAGCTCACCGTCGGGACAGGAGAAGGCCTACGAGCAGTACTTC.

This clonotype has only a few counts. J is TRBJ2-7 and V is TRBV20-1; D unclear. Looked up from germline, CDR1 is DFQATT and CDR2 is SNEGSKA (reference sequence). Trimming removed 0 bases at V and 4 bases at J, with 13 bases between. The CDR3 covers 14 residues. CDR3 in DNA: TGCAGTGCTAGAGATAGACGGATTCAATACGAGCAGTACTTC. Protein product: CSARDRRIQYEQYF.

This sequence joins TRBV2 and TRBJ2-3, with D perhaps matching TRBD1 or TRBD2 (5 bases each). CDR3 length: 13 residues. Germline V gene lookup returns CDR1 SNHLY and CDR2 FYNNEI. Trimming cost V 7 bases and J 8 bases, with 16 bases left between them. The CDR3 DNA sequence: TGTGCCAGCAAGGGGCAGGGAGACGGTACGCAGTATTTT. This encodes CASKGQGDGTQYF.

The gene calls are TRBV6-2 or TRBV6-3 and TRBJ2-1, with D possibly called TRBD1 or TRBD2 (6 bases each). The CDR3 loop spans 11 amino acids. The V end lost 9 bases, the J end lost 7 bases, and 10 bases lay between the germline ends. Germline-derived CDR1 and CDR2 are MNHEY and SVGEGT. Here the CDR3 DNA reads TGTGCCAGTTTAGGGGGGAATGAGCAGTTCTTC. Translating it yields CASLGGNEQFF.

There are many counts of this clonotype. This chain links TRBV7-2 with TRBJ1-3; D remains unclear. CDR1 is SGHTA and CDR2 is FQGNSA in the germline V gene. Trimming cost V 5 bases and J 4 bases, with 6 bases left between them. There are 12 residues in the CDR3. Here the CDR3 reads CASSPLGNTIYF. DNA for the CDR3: TGTGCCAGCAGCCCCCTAGGAAACACCATATATTTT.

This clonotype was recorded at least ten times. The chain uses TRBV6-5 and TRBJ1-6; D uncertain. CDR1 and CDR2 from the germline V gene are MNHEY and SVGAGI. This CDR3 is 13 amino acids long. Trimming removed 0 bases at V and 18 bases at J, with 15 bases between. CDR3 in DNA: TGTGCCAGCAGTTACTCGAAAGGATCCCCTAACCACTTT. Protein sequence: CASSYSKGSPNHF.

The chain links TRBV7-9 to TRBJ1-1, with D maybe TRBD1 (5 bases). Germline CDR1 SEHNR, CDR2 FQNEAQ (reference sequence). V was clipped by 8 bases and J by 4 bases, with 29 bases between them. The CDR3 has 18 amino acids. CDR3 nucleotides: TGTGCCAGCGGGTCAGTGGGGGGTTGCCCGACCGGGGGCACTGAAGCTTTCTTT. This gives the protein CASGSVGGCPTGGTEAFF.

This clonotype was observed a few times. The CDR3 sequence: CSARDSRTTNEKLFF. The CDR3 nucleotides are TGCAGTGCTAGAGATTCACGTACAACTAATGAAAAACTGTTTTTT. V and J are TRBV20-1 and TRBJ1-4; no firm D call. CDR1 and CDR2 (germline): DFQATT, SNEGSKA (reference sequence). The CDR3 has 15 amino acids. Deletions cut 0 bases from V and 0 bases from J, with 8 bases between.

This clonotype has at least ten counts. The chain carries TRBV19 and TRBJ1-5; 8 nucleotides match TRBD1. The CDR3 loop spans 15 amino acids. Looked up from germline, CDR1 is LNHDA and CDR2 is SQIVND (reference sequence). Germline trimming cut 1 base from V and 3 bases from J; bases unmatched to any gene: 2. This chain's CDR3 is CASSIAGGPNQPQHF. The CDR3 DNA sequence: TGTGCCAGTAGTATAGCAGGGGGCCCCAATCAGCCCCAGCATTTT.

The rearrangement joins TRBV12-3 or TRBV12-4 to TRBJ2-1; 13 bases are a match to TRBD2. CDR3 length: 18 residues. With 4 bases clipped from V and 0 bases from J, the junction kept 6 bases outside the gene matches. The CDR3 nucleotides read TGTGCCAGCAGTTCGCGGACTAGCGGGGGCAGCTCCTACAATGAGCAGTTCTTC. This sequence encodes CASSSRTSGGSSYNEQFF.

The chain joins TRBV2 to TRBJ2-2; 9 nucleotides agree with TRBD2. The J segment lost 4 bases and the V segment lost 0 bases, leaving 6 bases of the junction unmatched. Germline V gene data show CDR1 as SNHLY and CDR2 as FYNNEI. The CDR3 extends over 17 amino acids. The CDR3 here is CASSEAPLAGRTGELFF. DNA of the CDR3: TGTGCCAGCAGTGAAGCGCCTCTAGCGGGACGCACCGGGGAGCTGTTTTTT. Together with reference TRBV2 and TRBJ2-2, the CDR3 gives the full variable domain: EPEVTQTPSHQVTQMGQEVILRCVPISNHLYFYWYRQILGQKVEFLVSFYNNEISEKSEIFDDQFSVERPDGSNFTLKIRSTKLEDSAMYFCASSEAPLAGRTGELFFGEGSRLTVL.

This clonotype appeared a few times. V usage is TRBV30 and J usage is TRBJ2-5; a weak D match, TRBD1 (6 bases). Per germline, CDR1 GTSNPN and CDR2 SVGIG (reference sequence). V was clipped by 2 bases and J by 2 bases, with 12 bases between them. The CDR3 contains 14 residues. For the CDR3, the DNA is TGTGCCTGGAGTCTTACAGGGACACAAGAGACCCAGTACTTC. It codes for CAWSLTGTQETQYF.

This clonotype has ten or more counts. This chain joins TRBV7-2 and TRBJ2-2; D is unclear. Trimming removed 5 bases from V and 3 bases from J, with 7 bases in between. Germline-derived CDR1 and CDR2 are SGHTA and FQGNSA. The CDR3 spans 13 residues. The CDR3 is CASSPVDTGELFF. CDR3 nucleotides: TGTGCCAGCAGCCCTGTTGACACCGGGGAGCTGTTTTTT.

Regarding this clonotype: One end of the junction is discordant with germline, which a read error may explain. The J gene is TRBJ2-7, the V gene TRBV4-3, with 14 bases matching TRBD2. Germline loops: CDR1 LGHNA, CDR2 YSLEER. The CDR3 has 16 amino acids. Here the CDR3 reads CACSLSGTSGSGEQYF. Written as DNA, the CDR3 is TGCGCCTGCAGCCTGTCCGGGACTAGCGGGAGTGGGGAGCAGTACTTC.